One and the same sample provided the 5 T cell receptor beta chains below, sequenced in a study of PD-1 blockade in classical Hodgkin lymphoma. TCRdb keeps only in-frame clones here, not all; method: immunoSEQ multiplex PCR. The sample consists of about 40,000 clones, 60% to 85% of them appearing once. Brentuximab vedotin exposure varied, and every patient relapsed after autologous stem cell transplantation. The sample was peripheral blood mononuclear cells (PBMCs), taken at baseline. The receptors stem from a human donor with classical Hodgkin lymphoma.

This clone was detected only a few times. This chain links TRBV5-1 with TRBJ1-4; no clear D. The CDR3 has 15 residues. Trimming removed 0 bases at V and 0 bases at J, with 6 bases between. Germline V gene data show CDR1 as SGHRS and CDR2 as YFSETQ. CDR3 sequence: CASSLVPSTNEKLFF. In nucleotides, the CDR3 is TGCGCCAGCAGCTTGGTACCGTCAACTAATGAAAAACTGTTTTTT.

The chain recombines TRBV29-1 with TRBJ2-3; 10 nucleotides agree with TRBD1. This CDR3 spans 17 amino acids. CDR1 is SQVTM and CDR2 is ANQGSEA in the germline V gene. J gave up 3 bases and V 6 bases, and 15 bases lay outside the gene matches. In DNA form, the CDR3 reads TGCAGCGTCAAAAGACAGGGGGCGACGTTCCTTACAGATACGCAGTATTTT. Its protein product is CSVKRQGATFLTDTQYF.

This clone has a handful of counts. The gene calls are TRBV7-9 and TRBJ2-3, with D uncertain. Trimming removed 5 bases at V and 14 bases at J, with 17 bases between. Germline V lookup: CDR1 SEHNR, CDR2 FQNEAQ (reference sequence). The CDR3 sequence is 12 residues long. Here the CDR3 DNA reads TGTGCCAGCAGCGGCGACACCTCTTCTCTGTATTTT. It is translated as CASSGDTSSLYF.

V gene TRBV18 combines with J gene TRBJ2-3; D may be TRBD1 (5 bases). V was clipped by 3 bases and J by 0 bases, with 13 bases between them. CDR3 length: 16 residues. From germline, CDR1 is KGHSH and CDR2 LQKENI. DNA of the CDR3: TGTGCCAGCTCACCTGCGGTGGGGCACAGCACAGATACGCAGTATTTT. It codes for CASSPAVGHSTDTQYF.

V is TRBV30 and J is TRBJ1-5, with no clear D. The CDR3 length is 19 residues. The germline gives CDR1 GTSNPN, CDR2 SVGIG (reference sequence). The CDR3 DNA reads as TGTGCATCCACCTCCGGCAGGTACCTCTACCCATATAGCAATCAGCCCCAGCATTTT. As protein: CASTSGRYLYPYSNQPQHF.